The rows below give T cell receptor beta chains drawn from one sample of a study of blood T cell repertoires in COVID-19. Profiling relied on immunoSEQ multiplex PCR, and the TCRdb table lists in-frame clones only, not all of them. This table has about 300,000 clones, approximately 83% appearing once. The sequencing sample was made of PBMCs or T cells enriched from blood (not recorded which). The receptor source for this set is a young man who had recovered from COVID-19. The CDR3 runs from the conserved cysteine through the conserved F or W. Each record gives: V gene, J gene, D gene, CDR3 length, CDR3 protein, CDR3 DNA. The D gene is left open where the match is weak.

TRBV19	TRBJ1-2	NA	16	CASRPTAGALGYGYTF	TGTGCCAGTCGGCCGACCGCAGGGGCCTTGGGCTATGGCTACACCTTC
TRBV5-5	TRBJ2-7	NA	13	CASSLARSYEQYF	TGTGCCAGCAGCTTGGCCAGGTCTTACGAGCAGTACTTC
TRBV29-1	TRBJ2-1	TRBD1	15	CSVRARTGTGEGQFF	TGCAGCGTTAGGGCCCGCACCGGGACAGGAGAAGGGCAGTTCTTC
TRBV7-2	TRBJ2-5	NA	15	CASSSQLAYQETQYF	TGTGCCAGCAGCTCCCAACTAGCTTACCAAGAGACCCAGTACTTC
TRBV25-1	TRBJ2-7	NA	14	CASSVGGRGGEQYF	TGTGCCAGCAGTGTGGGCGGGCGGGGTGGTGAACAGTACTTC
TRBV5-1	TRBJ1-6	NA	15	CASSLYDRDNSPLHF	TGCGCCAGCAGCTTGTATGACAGAGACAATTCACCCCTCCACTTT
TRBV5-8	TRBJ2-3	TRBD2	14	CASSSGLGPDTQYF	TGTGCCAGCAGCTCCGGACTAGGTCCAGATACGCAGTATTTT
TRBV7-9	TRBJ1-2	NA	13	CASSADTNYGYTF	TGTGCCAGCAGCGCGGACACTAACTATGGCTACACCTTC
TRBV3-1/TRBV3-2	TRBJ2-7	NA	14	CASSRAVSSYEQYF	TGTGCCAGCAGCCGGGCCGTGAGCTCCTACGAGCAGTACTTC
TRBV6-4	TRBJ2-1	NA	13	CASSAGVGNEQFF	TGTGCCAGCAGTGCCGGGGTGGGGAATGAGCAGTTCTTC